This is a list of T cell receptor beta chains from one sample in a study of blood T cell repertoires in COVID-19. TCRdb's copy holds only in-frame clones and misses some; the assay was immunoSEQ multiplex PCR. The sample holds about 200,000 clones; about 88% are singletons and the top ten take about 18%. Sequenced: peripheral blood. The source is a man between 45 and 60 years old with COVID-19, enrolled during active disease. The CDR3 runs from the conserved cysteine through the conserved F or W. A D gene is named only where the DNA matches it firmly. Some rows mark clone size as missing; the rest say once, few, many or name a class of expanded clone.

abundance,d_gene,v_gene,j_gene,CDR3aa,CDR3nt
-,-,TRBV5-1,TRBJ1-1,CASSLGHNMNTEAFF,TGCGCCAGCAGCCTGGGACACAACATGAACACTGAAGCTTTCTTT
-,-,TRBV6-1,TRBJ1-6,CASSNRLGNSPLHF,TGTGCCAGCAGTAACCGACTTGGTAATTCACCCCTCCACTTT
-,-,TRBV5-6,TRBJ1-1,CASSLMGGTEAFF,TGTGCCAGCAGCCTAATGGGGGGGACTGAAGCTTTCTTT
few,-,TRBV9,TRBJ2-7,CASSVEPEAHYEQYF,TGTGCCAGCAGCGTAGAACCGGAGGCCCACTACGAGCAGTACTTC
-,TRBD1,TRBV29-1,TRBJ2-1,CSVGGTIEDRVYNEQFF,TGCAGCGTTGGAGGAACTATCGAGGACAGGGTATACAATGAGCAGTTCTTC
-,-,TRBV6-6,TRBJ2-1,CASSYFEPSEQFF,TGTGCCAGCAGTTACTTTGAGCCGAGTGAGCAGTTCTTC
-,-,TRBV7-9,TRBJ2-3,CASSLMSADTQYF,TGTGCCAGCAGCTTGATGAGCGCAGATACGCAGTATTTT
-,TRBD2,TRBV9,TRBJ2-1,CASSVEAGGWYNEQFF,TGTGCCAGCAGCGTAGAAGCGGGAGGATGGTACAATGAGCAGTTCTTC
-,TRBD1,TRBV28,TRBJ1-2,CASRTGTGAYGYTF,TGTGCCAGCAGGACCGGGACAGGGGCCTATGGCTACACCTTC
-,-,TRBV27,TRBJ1-2,CASSLTGLSPYGYTF,TGTGCCAGCAGTTTGACAGGTCTTTCCCCATATGGCTACACCTTC
-,-,TRBV5-1,TRBJ1-1,CASQSYGPGNTEAFF,TGCGCCAGCCAAAGCTACGGCCCAGGGAACACTGAAGCTTTCTTT
-,-,TRBV7-2,TRBJ1-1,CASSYSRVTEAFF,TGTGCCAGCAGCTACTCCAGGGTCACTGAAGCTTTCTTT
-,-,TRBV5-6,TRBJ2-5,CASSLATRGGAQYF,TGTGCCAGCAGCTTGGCCACCAGGGGTGGGGCCCAGTACTTC
-,TRBD2,TRBV2,TRBJ2-7,CASKGLAGEQYF,TGTGCCAGCAAAGGACTAGCTGGCGAGCAGTACTTC
-,TRBD2,TRBV6-5,TRBJ2-1,CASRFGTSGGALFF,TGTGCCAGCAGATTCGGGACTAGCGGGGGGGCGCTGTTCTTC
-,-,TRBV27,TRBJ1-1,CASSLWSGNTEAFF,TGTGCCAGCAGTTTATGGTCCGGGAACACTGAAGCTTTCTTT
once,-,TRBV28,TRBJ2-2,CASIRAGPGELFF,TGTGCCAGCATTCGAGCGGGCCCCGGGGAGCTGTTTTTT
-,-,TRBV6-5,TRBJ2-7,CASSYGGVLSYEQYF,TGTGCCAGCAGTTACGGAGGGGTCCTCTCCTACGAGCAGTACTTC
-,-,TRBV11-2,TRBJ2-4,CASSRVRAVKNIQYF,TGTGCCAGCAGCCGCGTGAGGGCGGTCAAAAACATTCAGTACTTC
-,-,TRBV4-2,TRBJ1-5,CASSQQQQSSNQPQHF,TGTGCCAGCAGCCAGCAACAGCAGAGTAGCAATCAGCCCCAGCATTTT
-,TRBD2,TRBV19,TRBJ2-7,CASSILLAGGAEQYF,TGTGCCAGTAGTATTTTGCTAGCGGGAGGAGCCGAGCAGTACTTC
-,-,TRBV19,TRBJ1-6,CASSRKYREGNSPLHF,TGTGCCAGTAGCCGCAAATACAGGGAGGGGAATTCACCCCTCCACTTT
-,TRBD1,TRBV7-6,TRBJ1-1,CASSLQLGQGRVLAEAFF,TGTGCCAGCAGCCTCCAACTCGGACAGGGTCGGGTTCTCGCTGAAGCTTTCTTT
-,TRBD2,TRBV27,TRBJ2-2,CASSLQIAGINTGELFF,TGTGCCAGCAGTTTACAGATAGCGGGGATTAACACCGGGGAGCTGTTTTTT
-,TRBD2,TRBV5-1,TRBJ2-2,CASSLTGGGTGELFF,TGCGCCAGCAGCTTGACGGGAGGCGGCACCGGGGAGCTGTTTTTT
-,TRBD1,TRBV28,TRBJ2-5,CASSPPGQGEETQYF,TGTGCCAGCAGTCCACCGGGACAGGGAGAAGAGACCCAGTACTTC
-,TRBD1,TRBV28,TRBJ2-1,CASSEGQGVYNEQFF,TGTGCCAGCAGTGAGGGACAGGGGGTCTACAATGAGCAGTTCTTC
-,-,TRBV18,TRBJ1-1,CASSPSPSDGSMEAFF,TGTGCCAGCTCGCCCAGCCCCAGCGACGGCTCGATGGAAGCTTTCTTT
-,TRBD1,TRBV10-3,TRBJ1-1,CAIRDRGGNTEAFF,TGTGCCATCAGGGACAGGGGGGGCAACACTGAAGCTTTCTTT
-,TRBD2,TRBV9,TRBJ2-4,CASSGERTSENIQYF,TGTGCCAGCAGCGGCGAGAGGACTAGCGAAAACATTCAGTACTTC
-,-,TRBV6-5,TRBJ2-3,CASSYLPSGTDTQYF,TGTGCCAGCAGTTACCTTCCTAGCGGCACAGATACGCAGTATTTT
-,TRBD2,TRBV19,TRBJ2-1,CASSIQPGLAGLSSYNEQFF,TGTGCCAGTAGTATTCAACCGGGACTAGCGGGACTTAGCTCCTACAATGAGCAGTTCTTC
-,TRBD2,TRBV4-2,TRBJ2-7,CASSQGSGGNSYEQYF,TGTGCCAGCAGCCAAGGATCGGGGGGGAACTCCTACGAGCAGTACTTC
-,TRBD1,TRBV3-1/TRBV3-2,TRBJ2-3,CASSRSLTGTASTDTQYF,TGTGCCAGCAGCCGAAGCTTAACCGGGACAGCCTCCACAGATACGCAGTATTTT
-,-,TRBV19,TRBJ1-1,CASDGGAGGNTEAFF,TGTGCCAGCGATGGGGGGGCAGGAGGGAACACTGAAGCTTTCTTT
-,TRBD1,TRBV9,TRBJ1-2,CASSVDRGPYGYTF,TGTGCCAGCAGCGTAGACAGGGGGCCTTATGGCTACACCTTC
-,TRBD2,TRBV10-3,TRBJ2-5,CAAQAPGGPLGETQYF,TGTGCCGCCCAAGCGCCGGGGGGGCCTTTGGGGGAGACCCAGTACTTC
-,-,TRBV6-5,TRBJ2-5,CASSYTTAPKETQYF,TGTGCCAGCAGTTACACGACAGCGCCCAAAGAGACCCAGTACTTC
-,TRBD1,TRBV27,TRBJ2-1,CASSPGTDSYNEQFF,TGTGCCAGCAGCCCCGGGACAGACTCCTACAATGAGCAGTTCTTC